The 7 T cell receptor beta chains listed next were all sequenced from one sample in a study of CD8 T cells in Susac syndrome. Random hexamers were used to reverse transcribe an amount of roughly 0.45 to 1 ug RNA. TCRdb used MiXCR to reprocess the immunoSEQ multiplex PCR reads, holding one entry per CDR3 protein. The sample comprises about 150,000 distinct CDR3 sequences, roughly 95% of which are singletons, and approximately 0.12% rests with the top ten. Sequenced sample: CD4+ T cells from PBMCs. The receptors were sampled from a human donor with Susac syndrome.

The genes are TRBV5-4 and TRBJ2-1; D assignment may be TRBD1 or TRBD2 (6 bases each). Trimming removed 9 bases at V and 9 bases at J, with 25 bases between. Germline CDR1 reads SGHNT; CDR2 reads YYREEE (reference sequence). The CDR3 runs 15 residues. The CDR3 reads CATRKNRQEGSEQFF. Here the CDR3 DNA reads TGTGCCACCCGTAAGAACCGACAGGAGGGGAGTGAGCAGTTCTTC.

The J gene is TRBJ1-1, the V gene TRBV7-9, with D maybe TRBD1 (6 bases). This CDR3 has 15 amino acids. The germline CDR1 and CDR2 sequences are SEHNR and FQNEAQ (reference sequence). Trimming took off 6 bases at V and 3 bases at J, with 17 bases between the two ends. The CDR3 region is CASRLQGQGDTEAFF. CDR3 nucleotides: TGTGCCAGCAGATTGCAGGGGCAGGGCGACACTGAAGCTTTCTTT.

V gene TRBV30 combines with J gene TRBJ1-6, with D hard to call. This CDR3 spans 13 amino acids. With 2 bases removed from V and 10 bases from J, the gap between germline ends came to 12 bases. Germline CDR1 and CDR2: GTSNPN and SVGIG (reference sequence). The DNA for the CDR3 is TGTGCCTGGAGTTCGCTACTGGGCTCACCCCTCCACTTT. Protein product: CAWSSLLGSPLHF.

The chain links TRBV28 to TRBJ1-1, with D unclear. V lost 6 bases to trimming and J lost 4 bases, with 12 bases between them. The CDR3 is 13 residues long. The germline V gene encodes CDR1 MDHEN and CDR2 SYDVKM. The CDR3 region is CASRLDRVTEAFF. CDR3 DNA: TGTGCCAGCAGACTCGACCGGGTCACTGAAGCTTTCTTT. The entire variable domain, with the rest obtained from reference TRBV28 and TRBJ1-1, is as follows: DVKVTQSSRYLVKRTGEKVFLECVQDMDHENMFWYRQDPGLGLRLIYFSYDVKMKEKGDIPEGYSVSREKKERFSLILESASTNQTSMYLCASRLDRVTEAFFGQGTRLTVV.

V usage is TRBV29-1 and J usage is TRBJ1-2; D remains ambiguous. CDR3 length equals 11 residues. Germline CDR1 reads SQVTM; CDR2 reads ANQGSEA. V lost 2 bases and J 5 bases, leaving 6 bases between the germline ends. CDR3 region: CSVETAYGYTF. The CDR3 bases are TGCAGCGTTGAAACAGCTTATGGCTACACCTTC.

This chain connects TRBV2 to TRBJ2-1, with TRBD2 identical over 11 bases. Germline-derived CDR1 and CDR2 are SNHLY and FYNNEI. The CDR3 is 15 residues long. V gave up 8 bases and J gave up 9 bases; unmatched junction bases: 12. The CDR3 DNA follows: TGTGCCAGCGTTAGCGGGAGGGCGAGGGCATCTGAGCAGTTCTTC. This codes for CASVSGRARASEQFF.

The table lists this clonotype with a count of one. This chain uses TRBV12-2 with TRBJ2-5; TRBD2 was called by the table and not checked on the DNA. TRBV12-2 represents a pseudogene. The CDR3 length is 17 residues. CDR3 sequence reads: CASRLSTSLHQMKTQYF. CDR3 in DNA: TGTGCAAGTCGCCTCTCGACTAGCTTACACCAAATGAAGACCCAGTACTTC.